This TCR beta chain was retrieved from a study of T cells in tumors after PD-1 blockade. On this clone: The target antigen is unknown.

Trimming stripped 0 bases from V and 7 bases from J, with 20 bases between. Per the germline V gene, CDR1 is SGHKS and CDR2 is YYEKEE (reference sequence). The CDR3 spans 16 residues. Libraries were prepared by immunoSEQ multiplex PCR; TCRdb keeps only in-frame clonotypes and omits some of them. The sample shows approximately 12,000 clones, 60% to 80% of them seen only once. General study findings and limits: Only pre- versus post-treatment comparisons showed clonal replacement. Blood contained approximately 43% of the tumor's TCR clonotypes.

Before and after PD-1 blockade, biopsies were collected from the same primary tumor site. This clonotype was sampled from a human donor with basal cell carcinoma. The chain is built from TRBV5-5 and TRBJ2-7, with D unresolved. This material consisted of tumor tissue, taken before anti-PD-1 treatment. CDR3 sequence reads: CASSLAEPPSMEEQYF. For the CDR3, the DNA is TGTGCCAGCAGCTTGGCCGAACCGCCGTCGATGGAGGAGCAGTACTTC. Complete variable domain (other parts from reference TRBV5-5 and TRBJ2-7): DAGVTQSPTHLIKTRGQQVTLRCSPISGHKSVSWYQQVLGQGPQFIFQYYEKEERGRGNFPDRFSARQFPNYSSELNVNALLLGDSALYLCASSLAEPPSMEEQYFGPGTRLTVT.